The clone carrying this T cell receptor (beta chain) was seen at least ten times. Amplification of the TCR beta CDR3 regions used RNA transcripts (as template). HTBI-primed RT-PCR formed the first round, and a multiplex PCR formed the second. TCRdb passed the multiplex PCR reads through MiXCR, listing each CDR3 protein once. This sample has hundreds of thousands of distinct CDR3 sequences, with approximately 15% found just once. These data are taken from a study of Graves' ophthalmopathy and Graves' hyperthyroidism. Donors with ophthalmopathy: moderate-to-severe activity, CAS ≥3, NOSPECS ≥4, duration under 3 months. CDR1 and CDR2 (germline): SGDLS, YYNGEE. V gave up 0 bases and J gave up 2 bases, with 9 bases separating them. The CDR3 has 14 amino acids.

The chain links TRBV9 to TRBJ2-7; D unclear. The sequenced sample was blood. The receptor was isolated from a woman aged 25-40 years with Graves' ophthalmopathy. In DNA, the CDR3 is TGTGCCAGCAGCGTAGATGCACTTACCTACGAGCAGTACTTC. It translates to CASSVDALTYEQYF.